Shown below are 24 T cell receptor beta chains from a single sample sequenced in a study of CD8+ T cells in alopecia areata. Extraction of RNA preceded its reverse transcription into cDNA, which served as the sequencing template. Method: immunoSEQ multiplex PCR; TCRdb's copy keeps in-frame clones and lacks some. Of about 140,000 clones in the sample, around 83% were seen once. Treatment given: oral pan-JAK inhibitor, 5-10 mg twice daily. The sample consisted of CD8+ T cells sorted from blood, taken at week 4, from a patient treated with tofacitinib. The receptor set was obtained from a human donor with alopecia areata.

V usage is TRBV7-6 and J usage is TRBJ2-7; D remains ambiguous. The CDR3 sequence is 14 residues long. Germline CDR1 SGHVS, CDR2 FNYEAQ. V was shortened by 5 bases and J by 0 bases, with 11 bases between the two germline ends. CDR3 region: CASSPAAGSYEQYF. The CDR3 DNA reads TGTGCCAGCAGCCCAGCAGCAGGCTCCTACGAGCAGTACTTC.

The genes are TRBV2 and TRBJ2-1; 11 bases align to TRBD2. Trimming at V came to 3 bases and at J to 5 bases, leaving 6 bases not matched to a gene. Germline CDR1 reads SNHLY; CDR2 reads FYNNEI. CDR3 size: 16 residues. DNA for the CDR3: TGTGCCAGCAGTGAGGGTCTAGCGGGGGGCCACAATGAGCAGTTCTTC. Its translation is CASSEGLAGGHNEQFF.

The chain carries TRBV27 and TRBJ2-3; D is possibly TRBD1 or TRBD2 (5 bases each). The CDR3 spans 15 residues. CDR1 MNHEY and CDR2 SMNVEV come from the germline V gene (reference sequence). Trimming took off 2 bases at V and 1 base at J, with 10 bases between the two ends. CDR3 in DNA: TGTGCCAGCAGTTTAGGGGGTAGGGGCACAGATACGCAGTATTTT. Translating gives CASSLGGRGTDTQYF.

The genes are TRBV27 and TRBJ1-2, with D uncertain. The CDR3 spans 13 residues. CDR1 MNHEY and CDR2 SMNVEV come from the germline V gene (reference sequence). The V end lost 3 bases, the J end lost 0 bases, and 5 bases lay between the germline ends. CDR3 in DNA: TGTGCCAGCAGTTTGGCCGCTAACTATGGCTACACCTTC. Translation: CASSLAANYGYTF.

The chain joins TRBV12-5 to TRBJ1-1; tentative D call: TRBD1 (6 bases). This CDR3 has 13 amino acids. V shed 0 bases and J shed 7 bases, with 9 bases lying between them. The V gene's germline CDR1 is LGHNT and CDR2 FRNRAP. The CDR3 DNA reads as TGTGCTAGTGGTTTGGTACCAGGGGATGAAGCTTTCTTT. Its translation is CASGLVPGDEAFF. The variable domain in full, completed from reference TRBV12-5 and TRBJ1-1, reads DARVTQTPRHKVTEMGQEVTMRCQPILGHNTVFWYRQTMMQGLELLAYFRNRAPLDDSGMPKDRFSAEMPDATLATLKIQPSEPRDSAVYFCASGLVPGDEAFFGQGTRLTVV.

The chain recombines TRBV7-6 with TRBJ2-1; D possibly corresponds to TRBD2 (6 bases). V was clipped by 4 bases and J by 6 bases, with 7 bases between them. The CDR3 contains 12 residues. Germline-derived CDR1 and CDR2 are SGHVS and FNYEAQ. For the CDR3, the DNA is TGTGCCAGCAGCTCGGGGGTCAATGAGCAGTTCTTC. It encodes CASSSGVNEQFF.

The rearrangement uses TRBV6-5 and TRBJ2-4, with TRBD2 matching 9 bases. The CDR3 totals 15 residues. After removal of 2 bases from V and 5 bases from J, the junction contained 4 bases not matched to a gene. Germline CDR1 MNHEY, CDR2 SVGAGI. CDR3 sequence (DNA): TGTGCCAGCAGTTACGCTACTAGCGGGCAAAACATTCAGTACTTC. The encoded protein is CASSYATSGQNIQYF.

This clone has a single count. V usage is TRBV11-2 and J usage is TRBJ2-5; the D is unclear. This CDR3 contains 13 residues. V was clipped by 5 bases and J by 2 bases, with 9 bases between them. CDR1 is SGHAT, CDR2 FQNNGV, per germline. The chain's CDR3 is CASSRRAQETQYF. The DNA for the CDR3 is TGTGCCAGCAGCCGACGGGCGCAAGAGACCCAGTACTTC.

The V and J genes are TRBV27 and TRBJ2-7; D may correspond to TRBD1 or TRBD2 (6 bases each). The CDR3 consists of 15 residues. V was pared by 3 bases and J by 0 bases, with 12 bases between. Germline-derived CDR1 and CDR2 are MNHEY and SMNVEV (reference sequence). The CDR3 loop is CASSFLGGSSYEQYF. Written as DNA, the CDR3 is TGTGCCAGCAGTTTCTTGGGGGGCTCCTCCTACGAGCAGTACTTC.

The genes are TRBV27 and TRBJ1-2; 8 nucleotides agree with TRBD1. V shed 9 bases, J shed 2 bases, and the junction held 8 bases outside the gene matches. The CDR3 consists of 14 residues. Germline CDR1 MNHEY, CDR2 SMNVEV (reference sequence). The CDR3 region is CASSLTGGNYGYTF. The CDR3 coding sequence is TGTGCCAGTAGCCTTACAGGGGGGAACTATGGCTACACCTTC.

This sequence joins TRBV7-2 and TRBJ2-3; D is unresolved. Germline V gene sequence: CDR1 SGHTA, CDR2 FQGNSA. This CDR3 contains 15 residues. The V and J ends lost 1 base and 0 bases respectively, with 8 bases between them. The CDR3 region is CASSLGVISTDTQYF. In nucleotides, the CDR3 is TGTGCCAGCAGCTTAGGAGTAATTAGCACAGATACGCAGTATTTT. Supplemented by reference TRBV7-2 and TRBJ2-3, the full variable domain reads GAGVSQSPSNKVTEKGKDVELRCDPISGHTALYWYRQSLGQGLEFLIYFQGNSAPDKSGLPSDRFSAERTGGSVSTLTIQRTQQEDSAVYLCASSLGVISTDTQYFGPGTRLTVL.

The chain has TRBV13 and TRBJ2-1; a possible D gene is TRBD1 (7 bases). The CDR3 sequence is 16 residues long. Looked up from germline, CDR1 is PRHDT and CDR2 is FYEKMQ (reference sequence). The V and J ends lost 3 bases and 8 bases respectively, with 20 bases between them. The DNA of the CDR3 is TGTGCCAGCAGCTTCGAGGGCAGGGGGGTCATGGATGAGCAGTTCTTC. It yields the protein CASSFEGRGVMDEQFF.

The chain combines TRBV9 with TRBJ2-7, with D possibly matching TRBD1 (6 bases). The V end was cut by 0 bases, the J end by 0 bases, with 10 bases between. The length of the CDR3 is 15 residues. Germline values: CDR1 SGDLS, CDR2 YYNGEE. This CDR3 reads CASSVGQASSYEQYF. The CDR3 region has the DNA TGTGCCAGCAGCGTAGGACAGGCCAGCTCCTACGAGCAGTACTTC. Supplemented by reference TRBV9 and TRBJ2-7, the full variable domain reads DSGVTQTPKHLITATGQRVTLRCSPRSGDLSVYWYQQSLDQGLQFLIQYYNGEERAKGNILERFSAQQFPDLHSELNLSSLELGDSALYFCASSVGQASSYEQYFGPGTRLTVT.

The genes are TRBV6-6 and TRBJ2-1; 10 nucleotides match TRBD2. The CDR3 runs 15 residues. From germline, CDR1 is MNHNY and CDR2 SVGAGI (reference sequence). J gave up 2 bases and V 6 bases, and 4 bases lay outside the gene matches. The CDR3 region is CASSPGLATYNEQFF. The CDR3 nucleotides read TGTGCCAGCAGCCCGGGACTAGCGACCTACAATGAGCAGTTCTTC.

This chain joins TRBV6-1 and TRBJ2-5; possibly TRBD1 for D (6 bases). CDR1 is MNHNS, CDR2 SASEGT, per germline. Trimming removed 2 bases from V and 4 bases from J, with 17 bases in between. The CDR3 loop spans 16 amino acids. CDR3 DNA: TGTGCCAGCAGTGAAAGCATCGGGGACATCGGAGAGACCCAGTACTTC. Protein product: CASSESIGDIGETQYF.

J is TRBJ2-3 and V is TRBV5-1; D remains ambiguous. With 5 bases removed from V and 5 bases from J, the gap between germline ends came to 9 bases. This CDR3 region has 12 residues. The germline gives CDR1 SGHRS, CDR2 YFSETQ. The CDR3, as DNA: TGCGCCAGCAGTCACCCCGAAGATACGCAGTATTTT. Encoded protein: CASSHPEDTQYF.

The gene calls are TRBV7-3 and TRBJ2-3; D possibly corresponds to TRBD1 (6 bases). With 4 bases removed from V and 2 bases from J, the gap between germline ends came to 13 bases. Germline V CDR1 and CDR2: SGHTA, FQGTGA. CDR3 length: 15 residues. The CDR3, as DNA: TGTGCCAGCAGCTCCCGCCGGGACAACACAGATACGCAGTATTTT. Translating it yields CASSSRRDNTDTQYF.

This clone was observed once. The gene calls are TRBV29-1 and TRBJ2-1; 8 bases agree with TRBD1. CDR1 and CDR2 (germline): SQVTM, ANQGSEA. V shed 5 bases and J 8 bases; nucleotides not matched to a gene: 8. This CDR3 region has 13 residues. CDR3 DNA sequence: TGCAGCGTTACTGAGACAGGGGCTCATGAGCAGTTCTTC. Translating gives CSVTETGAHEQFF.

The chain is built from TRBV2 and TRBJ2-1; D remains ambiguous. V dropped 7 bases and J dropped 8 bases, with 0 bases sitting between them. Germline assignment: CDR1 SNHLY and CDR2 FYNNEI. The CDR3 length is 8 residues. The CDR3 loop is CASNEQFF. In DNA, the CDR3 is TGTGCCAGCAATGAGCAGTTCTTC.

This clone has just a few counts. This chain links TRBV5-1 with TRBJ2-3, with 7 bases matching TRBD2. Per the germline V gene, CDR1 is SGHRS and CDR2 is YFSETQ. The CDR3 is made up of 16 amino acids. V was pared by 0 bases and J by 3 bases, with 7 bases of the junction left unmatched. CDR3 sequence reads: CASSLAGAGATDTQYF. The CDR3 nucleotides read TGCGCCAGCAGCTTGGCTGGGGCGGGAGCGACAGATACGCAGTATTTT.

This clone has only one observation. The chain uses TRBV7-2 and TRBJ1-1; D gene uncertain. Germline CDR1 SGHTA, CDR2 FQGNSA. Between the trimmed V and J ends, which lost 4 bases and 2 bases, there was a span of 5 bases. The CDR3 spans 12 residues. This CDR3 is CASSYTNTEAFF. In nucleotides, the CDR3 is TGTGCCAGCAGCTACACTAACACTGAAGCTTTCTTT.

The chain employs TRBV20-1 and TRBJ2-7; D might be TRBD2 (6 bases). V lost 3 bases to trimming and J lost 11 bases, with 14 bases between them. This CDR3 has 11 amino acids. CDR1 and CDR2 from the germline V gene are DFQATT and SNEGSKA (reference sequence). Here the CDR3 DNA reads TGCAGTGCTAGTTTAGCCGGAGGGGAGTACTTC. Protein sequence: CSASLAGGEYF.

This clone qualifies as medium-sized. This chain links TRBV14 with TRBJ2-2, with D maybe TRBD1 (6 bases). The ends were cut back, 4 bases at V and 4 bases at J, with 10 bases in the middle. This CDR3 has 14 residues. Germline lookup yields CDR1 SGHDN and CDR2 FVKESK. In nucleotides, the CDR3 is TGTGCCAGCAGCCCCACAGGGTTCACCGGGGAGCTGTTTTTT. Translated, it gives CASSPTGFTGELFF.

This chain connects TRBV27 to TRBJ2-7, with D possibly TRBD2 on 5 matching bases. V was cut by 5 bases and J by 2 bases, with 13 bases left in between. The CDR3 extends over 14 amino acids. In germline, CDR1 is MNHEY, CDR2 SMNVEV (reference sequence). The CDR3 DNA reads TGTGCCAGCAGTCCTTACCGGGGAACCTACGAGCAGTACTTC. As protein: CASSPYRGTYEQYF.